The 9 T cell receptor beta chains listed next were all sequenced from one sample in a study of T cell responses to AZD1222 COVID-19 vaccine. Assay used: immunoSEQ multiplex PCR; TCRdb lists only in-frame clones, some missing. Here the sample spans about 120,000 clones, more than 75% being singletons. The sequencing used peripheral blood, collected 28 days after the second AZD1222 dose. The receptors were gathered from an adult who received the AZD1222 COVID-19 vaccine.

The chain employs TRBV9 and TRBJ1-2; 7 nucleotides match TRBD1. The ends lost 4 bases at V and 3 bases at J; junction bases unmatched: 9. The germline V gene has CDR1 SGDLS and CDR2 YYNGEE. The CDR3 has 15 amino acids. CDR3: CASSLRGDGDYGYTF. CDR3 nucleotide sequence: TGTGCCAGCAGCCTCAGGGGGGACGGTGACTATGGCTACACCTTC. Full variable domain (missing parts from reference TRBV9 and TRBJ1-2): DSGVTQTPKHLITATGQRVTLRCSPRSGDLSVYWYQQSLDQGLQFLIQYYNGEERAKGNILERFSAQQFPDLHSELNLSSLELGDSALYFCASSLRGDGDYGYTFGSGTRLTVV.

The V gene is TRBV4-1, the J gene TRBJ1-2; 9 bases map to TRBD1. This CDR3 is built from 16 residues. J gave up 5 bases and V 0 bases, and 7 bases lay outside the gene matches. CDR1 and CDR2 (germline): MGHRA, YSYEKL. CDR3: CASSQDPGTGIYGYTF. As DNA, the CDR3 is TGCGCCAGCAGCCAAGATCCCGGGACAGGGATTTATGGCTACACCTTC.

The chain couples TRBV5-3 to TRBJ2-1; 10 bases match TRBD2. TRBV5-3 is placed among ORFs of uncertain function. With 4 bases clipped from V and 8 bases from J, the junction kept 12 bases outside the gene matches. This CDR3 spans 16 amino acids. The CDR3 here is CARSPLLAGVSHEQFF. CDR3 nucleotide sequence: TGTGCCAGAAGCCCGTTGCTAGCGGGAGTAAGTCATGAGCAGTTCTTC.

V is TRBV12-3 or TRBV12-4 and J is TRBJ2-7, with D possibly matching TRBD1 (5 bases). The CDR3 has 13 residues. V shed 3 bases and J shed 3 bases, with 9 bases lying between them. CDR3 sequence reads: CASSFRQGYEQYF. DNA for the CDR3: TGTGCCAGCAGTTTTAGGCAGGGCTACGAGCAGTACTTC.

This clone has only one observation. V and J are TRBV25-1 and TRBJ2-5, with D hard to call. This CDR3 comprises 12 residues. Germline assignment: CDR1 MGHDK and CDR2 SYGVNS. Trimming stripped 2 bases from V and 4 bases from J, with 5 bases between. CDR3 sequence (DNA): TGTGCCAGCAGTGAAGACGGAGAGACCCAGTACTTC. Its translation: CASSEDGETQYF.

This chain's CDR3 is CSTKGGMNTEAFF. For the CDR3, the DNA is TGCAGCACTAAGGGGGGTATGAACACTGAAGCTTTCTTT. The V call is TRBV29-1, the J call TRBJ1-1, with D possibly TRBD1 on 6 matching bases. The CDR3 runs to 13 residues. With 8 bases removed from V and 0 bases from J, the gap between germline ends came to 13 bases. Germline lookup yields CDR1 SQVTM and CDR2 ANQGSEA.

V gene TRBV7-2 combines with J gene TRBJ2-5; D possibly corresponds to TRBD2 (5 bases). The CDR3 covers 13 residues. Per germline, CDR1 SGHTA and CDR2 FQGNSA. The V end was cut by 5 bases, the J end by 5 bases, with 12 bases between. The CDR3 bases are TGTGCCAGCAGCACCGAGGGTCGGGAGACCCAGTACTTC. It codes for CASSTEGRETQYF.

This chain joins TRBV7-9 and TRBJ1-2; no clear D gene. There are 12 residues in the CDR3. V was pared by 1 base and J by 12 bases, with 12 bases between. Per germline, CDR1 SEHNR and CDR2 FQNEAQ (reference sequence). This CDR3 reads CASSLVSYSHTF. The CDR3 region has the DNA TGTGCCAGCAGCTTAGTCAGTTACAGCCACACCTTC.

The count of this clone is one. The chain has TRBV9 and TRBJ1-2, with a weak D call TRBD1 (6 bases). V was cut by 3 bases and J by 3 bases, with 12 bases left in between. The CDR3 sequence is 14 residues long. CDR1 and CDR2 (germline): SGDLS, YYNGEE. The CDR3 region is CASSGGQSHYGYTF. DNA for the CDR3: TGTGCCAGCAGCGGAGGACAGTCGCACTATGGCTACACCTTC.